The 23 T cell receptor beta chains below come from one sample, sequenced in a study of cytomegalovirus exposure and HLA in healthy donors. TCRdb's copy holds only in-frame clones and misses some; the assay was immunoSEQ multiplex PCR. The data hold some 170,000 clones, with 85% to 90% observed a single time. The sample taken for sequencing was PBMCs. The receptor source for this set is a woman aged 25 to 45 in good health and CMV-seronegative.

The chain combines TRBV30 with TRBJ1-2; 8 positions match TRBD1. This CDR3 spans 14 amino acids. The J segment lost 4 bases and the V segment lost 5 bases, leaving 9 bases of the junction unmatched. The V gene's germline CDR1 is GTSNPN and CDR2 SVGIG (reference sequence). For the CDR3, the DNA is TGTGCCTGGGAGCCAGGGGGCTTAGGCTATGGCTACACCTTC. Its translation: CAWEPGGLGYGYTF.

The chain employs TRBV2 and TRBJ2-7; TRBD2 matches at 8 bases. There are 15 residues in the CDR3. V dropped 7 bases and J dropped 0; count of bases not matched to a gene: 8. Germline CDR1 SNHLY, CDR2 FYNNEI. CDR3: CASKIIAGSSYEQYF. CDR3 nucleotide sequence: TGTGCCAGCAAGATAATAGCGGGGAGCTCCTACGAGCAGTACTTC.

The chain carries TRBV23-1 and TRBJ2-7, with 9 bases identical to TRBD1. TRBV23-1 is an ORF for which the function is uncertain. This CDR3 is built from 13 residues. J was trimmed by 3 bases and V by 4 bases; bases with no gene match: 1. The CDR3 is CASSPGQGYEQYF. As DNA, the CDR3 is TGCGCCAGCAGTCCGGGACAGGGCTACGAGCAGTACTTC.

The chain employs TRBV2 and TRBJ2-7; 10 positions agree with TRBD2. Per germline, CDR1 SNHLY and CDR2 FYNNEI. The CDR3 spans 14 residues. V trimming: 7 bases; J trimming: 3 bases; junction bases outside the gene matches: 6. CDR3: CASKRLAGDYEQYF. The CDR3 bases are TGTGCCAGCAAGAGGCTAGCGGGGGACTACGAGCAGTACTTC. The complete variable domain, with remaining parts taken from reference TRBV2 and TRBJ2-7, reads EPEVTQTPSHQVTQMGQEVILRCVPISNHLYFYWYRQILGQKVEFLVSFYNNEISEKSEIFDDQFSVERPDGSNFTLKIRSTKLEDSAMYFCASKRLAGDYEQYFGPGTRLTVT.

This sequence joins TRBV9 and TRBJ1-6; the match to TRBD1 covers 7 bases. Per the germline V gene, CDR1 is SGDLS and CDR2 is YYNGEE. Unmatched junction bases numbered 10, after V lost 2 bases and J lost 5 bases. This CDR3 comprises 17 residues. The CDR3 protein is CASSVEPGQTNNSPLHF. The CDR3 nucleotides read TGTGCCAGCAGCGTGGAGCCGGGACAGACTAATAATTCACCCCTCCACTTT.

The chain combines TRBV7-9 with TRBJ1-2, with TRBD1 matching 7 bases. J gave up 2 bases and V 6 bases, and 21 bases lay outside the gene matches. Germline V gives CDR1 SEHNR, CDR2 FQNEAQ (reference sequence). The CDR3 is 19 amino acids. CDR3 DNA: TGTGCCAGCAGGATCTTCCTCGACGACGGAGGACAGGCCAACTATGGCTACACCTTC. Amino acid sequence: CASRIFLDDGGQANYGYTF. Full variable domain (outside the CDR3, taken from reference TRBV7-9 and TRBJ1-2): DTGVSQNPRHKITKRGQNVTFRCDPISEHNRLYWYRQTLGQGPEFLTYFQNEAQLEKSRLLSDRFSAERPKGSFSTLEIQRTEQGDSAMYLCASRIFLDDGGQANYGYTFGSGTRLTVV.

This CDR3 is CATRTGQGYNEQFF. The DNA of the CDR3 is TGTGCCACCAGGACGGGACAGGGGTACAATGAGCAGTTCTTC. This chain joins TRBV15 and TRBJ2-1; TRBD1 matches at 10 bases. The length of the CDR3 is 14 residues. CDR1 LNHNV and CDR2 YYDKDF come from the germline V gene (reference sequence). V shed 6 bases, J shed 4 bases, and the junction held 3 bases outside the gene matches.

CDR3: CASSFAARDTQYF. The CDR3 coding sequence is TGTGCCAGCAGCTTTGCGGCCCGGGATACGCAGTATTTT. The chain recombines TRBV7-6 with TRBJ2-3; D remains ambiguous. Looked up from germline, CDR1 is SGHVS and CDR2 is FNYEAQ. The germline V and J ends were trimmed by 3 bases and 6 bases, with 10 bases remaining between them. This CDR3 spans 13 amino acids.

The chain combines TRBV4-1 with TRBJ2-3, with 7 bases identical to TRBD2. Germline loops: CDR1 MGHRA, CDR2 YSYEKL. The CDR3 extends over 15 amino acids. J gave up 0 bases and V 5 bases, and 5 bases lay outside the gene matches. The CDR3 loop reads CASSKLGLSTDTQYF. CDR3 coding DNA: TGCGCCAGCAGCAAACTGGGACTAAGCACAGATACGCAGTATTTT.

The V and J genes are TRBV14 and TRBJ1-5; 8 nucleotides align to TRBD1. Germline V gene lookup returns CDR1 SGHDN and CDR2 FVKESK. The CDR3 loop spans 12 amino acids. The ends lost 3 bases at V and 11 bases at J; junction bases unmatched: 3. The CDR3 spells CASSQSGGTQHF. DNA of the CDR3: TGTGCCAGCAGCCAGTCAGGGGGCACCCAGCATTTT.

The V call is TRBV5-1, the J call TRBJ1-2; 10 positions match TRBD1. V gave up 0 bases and J gave up 2 bases; unmatched junction bases: 1. The germline V gene has CDR1 SGHRS and CDR2 YFSETQ. The CDR3 sequence is 15 residues long. The CDR3 protein is CASSLGGQGNYGYTF. CDR3 bases: TGCGCCAGCAGCTTGGGGGGACAGGGGAACTATGGCTACACCTTC.

The chain links TRBV7-8 to TRBJ1-2, with unresolved D. V was clipped by 4 bases and J by 8 bases, with 20 bases between them. CDR1 and CDR2 from the germline V gene are SGHVS and FQNEAQ. The CDR3 length is 15 residues. The CDR3 DNA reads TGTGCCAGCAGCTCAGGTGCGGGGTCGGCGGGCGGCTACACCTTC. As protein: CASSSGAGSAGGYTF.

This clone was detected only once. V usage is TRBV30 and J usage is TRBJ2-3; TRBD2 agrees at 8 bases. The V segment lost 2 bases and the J segment 2 bases; nucleotides outside the gene matches: 9. The germline V gene encodes CDR1 GTSNPN and CDR2 SVGIG (reference sequence). This CDR3 contains 16 residues. CDR3 region: CAWSYGRGGPTDTQYF. Written as DNA, the CDR3 is TGTGCCTGGAGTTACGGGCGCGGGGGGCCCACAGATACGCAGTATTTT.

The chain carries TRBV13 and TRBJ2-3; 10 nucleotides match TRBD1. Losses at the gene ends were 5 bases for V and 2 bases for J; bases not matched to a gene: 7. Germline values: CDR1 PRHDT, CDR2 FYEKMQ (reference sequence). There are 16 residues in the CDR3. The CDR3: CASSERDRGFTDTQYF. DNA for the CDR3: TGTGCCAGCAGCGAACGGGACAGGGGTTTCACAGATACGCAGTATTTT.

The chain is built from TRBV19 and TRBJ2-7; D not resolved. The length of the CDR3 is 13 residues. V dropped 3 bases and J dropped 2 bases, with 8 bases sitting between them. Germline CDR1 and CDR2: LNHDA and SQIVND (reference sequence). CDR3 amino acids: CASSISPPYEQYF. The CDR3 region has the DNA TGTGCCAGTAGTATCAGTCCCCCCTACGAGCAGTACTTC.

This clone was observed once. The chain carries TRBV13 and TRBJ2-2; no firm D call. The V gene lost 4 bases and the J gene lost 4 bases, with 7 bases spanning the gap. The germline V gene encodes CDR1 PRHDT and CDR2 FYEKMQ (reference sequence). This CDR3 is built from 13 residues. Here the CDR3 reads CASSSEVTGELFF. CDR3 coding DNA: TGTGCCAGCAGCTCCGAGGTCACCGGGGAGCTGTTTTTT.

J is TRBJ1-5 and V is TRBV5-5; D may be TRBD1 (5 bases). CDR3 length: 14 amino acids. Trimming took off 2 bases at V and 4 bases at J, with 10 bases between the two ends. Germline lookup yields CDR1 SGHKS and CDR2 YYEKEE (reference sequence). Here the CDR3 DNA reads TGTGCCAGCAGCTTTGGGCAGGGAAATCAGCCCCAGCATTTT. Translation: CASSFGQGNQPQHF.

In its sample, this clone was seen once. The gene calls are TRBV6-5 and TRBJ1-2, with D unclear. The CDR3 covers 14 residues. V was clipped by 5 bases and J by 4 bases, with 14 bases between them. In germline, CDR1 is MNHEY, CDR2 SVGAGI. CDR3 bases: TGTGCCAGCAGTCGGACTCAGGAGGGCTATGGCTACACCTTC. This codes for CASSRTQEGYGYTF.

The rearrangement uses TRBV5-1 and TRBJ2-1; D call uncertain. V was shortened by 7 bases and J by 5 bases, with 10 bases between the two germline ends. This CDR3 is built from 12 residues. CDR1 is SGHRS, CDR2 YFSETQ, per germline. The CDR3 coding sequence is TGCGCCAGCGGGTTAGCCGACAATGAGCAGTTCTTC. The encoded protein is CASGLADNEQFF.

The chain uses TRBV7-8 and TRBJ2-1; 7 positions match TRBD2. The CDR3 runs to 13 residues. CDR1 is SGHVS, CDR2 FQNEAQ, per germline. With 2 bases clipped from V and 9 bases from J, the junction kept 4 bases outside the gene matches. The CDR3 loop reads CASSLPPGGEQFF. The CDR3 DNA sequence: TGTGCCAGCAGCTTACCTCCGGGGGGTGAGCAGTTCTTC.

The rearrangement uses TRBV5-1 and TRBJ1-4, with a possible D match to TRBD1 (6 bases). Germline V lookup: CDR1 SGHRS, CDR2 YFSETQ. This CDR3 spans 14 amino acids. V was cut by 4 bases and J by 8 bases, with 15 bases left in between. The CDR3 reads CASSPGRGGEKLFF. The CDR3 DNA reads TGCGCCAGCAGCCCTGGAAGAGGGGGAGAAAAACTGTTTTTT.

The chain links TRBV4-1 to TRBJ2-7, with TRBD2 as a possible D gene (6 bases). Germline loops: CDR1 MGHRA, CDR2 YSYEKL. V lost 1 base to trimming and J lost 0 bases, with 13 bases between them. CDR3 length: 16 amino acids. CDR3 in DNA: TGCGCCAGCAGCCAAGGGGGACTTACAAGCTCCTACGAGCAGTACTTC. This codes for CASSQGGLTSSYEQYF.

This sequence joins TRBV7-6 and TRBJ2-7; D possibly corresponds to TRBD1 (5 bases). Germline lookup yields CDR1 SGHVS and CDR2 FNYEAQ. There are 14 residues in the CDR3. V was cut by 1 base and J by 2 bases, with 9 bases left in between. The CDR3 DNA reads as TGTGCCAGCAGCTTAGGACAGTACGCCTACGAGCAGTACTTC. Translating it yields CASSLGQYAYEQYF.